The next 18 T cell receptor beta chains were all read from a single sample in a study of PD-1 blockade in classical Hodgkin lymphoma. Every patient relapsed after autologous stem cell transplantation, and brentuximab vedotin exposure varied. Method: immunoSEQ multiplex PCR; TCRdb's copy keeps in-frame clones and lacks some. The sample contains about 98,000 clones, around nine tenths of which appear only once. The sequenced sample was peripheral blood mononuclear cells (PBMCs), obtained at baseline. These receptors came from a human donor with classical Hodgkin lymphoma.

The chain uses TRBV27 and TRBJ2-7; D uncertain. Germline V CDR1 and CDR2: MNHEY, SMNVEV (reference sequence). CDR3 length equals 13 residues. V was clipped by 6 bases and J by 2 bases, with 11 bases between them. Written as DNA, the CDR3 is TGTGCCAGCAGCCCTTCGTCGACCTACGAGCAGTACTTC. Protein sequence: CASSPSSTYEQYF.

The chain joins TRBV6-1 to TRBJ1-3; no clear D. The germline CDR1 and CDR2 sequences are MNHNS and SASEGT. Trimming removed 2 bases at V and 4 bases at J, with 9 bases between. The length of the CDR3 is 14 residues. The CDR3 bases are TGTGCCAGCAGTGAAAGAACACTCGGAAACACCATATATTTT. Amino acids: CASSERTLGNTIYF.

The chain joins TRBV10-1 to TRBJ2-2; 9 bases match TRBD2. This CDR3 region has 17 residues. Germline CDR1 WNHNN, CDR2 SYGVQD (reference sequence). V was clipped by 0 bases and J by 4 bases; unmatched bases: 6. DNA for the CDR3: TGCGCCAGCAGTGAGTCTCGACTAGCGGACCTCACCGGGGAGCTGTTTTTT. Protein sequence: CASSESRLADLTGELFF.

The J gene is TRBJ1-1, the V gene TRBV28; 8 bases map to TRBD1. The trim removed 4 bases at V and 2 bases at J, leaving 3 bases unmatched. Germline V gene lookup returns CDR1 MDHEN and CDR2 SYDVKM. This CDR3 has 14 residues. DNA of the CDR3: TGTGCCAGCAGTTCGGGACAGGATAACACTGAAGCTTTCTTT. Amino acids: CASSSGQDNTEAFF.

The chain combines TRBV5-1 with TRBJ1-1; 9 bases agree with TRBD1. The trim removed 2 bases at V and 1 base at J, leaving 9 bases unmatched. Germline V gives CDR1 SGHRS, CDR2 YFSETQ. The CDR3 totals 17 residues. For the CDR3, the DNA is TGCGCCAGCAGCTTAAACAGGGGGCGTCTAGGGAACACTGAAGCTTTCTTT. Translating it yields CASSLNRGRLGNTEAFF. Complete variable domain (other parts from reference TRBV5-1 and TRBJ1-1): KAGVTQTPRYLIKTRGQQVTLSCSPISGHRSVSWYQQTPGQGLQFLFEYFSETQRNKGNFPGRFSGRQFSNSRSEMNVSTLELGDSALYLCASSLNRGRLGNTEAFFGQGTRLTVV.

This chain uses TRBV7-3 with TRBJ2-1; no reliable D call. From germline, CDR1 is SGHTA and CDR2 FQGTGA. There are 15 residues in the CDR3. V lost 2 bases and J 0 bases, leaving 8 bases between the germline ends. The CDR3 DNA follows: TGTGCCAGCAGCTTAGGAGCCGGCTCCTACAATGAGCAGTTCTTC. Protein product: CASSLGAGSYNEQFF.

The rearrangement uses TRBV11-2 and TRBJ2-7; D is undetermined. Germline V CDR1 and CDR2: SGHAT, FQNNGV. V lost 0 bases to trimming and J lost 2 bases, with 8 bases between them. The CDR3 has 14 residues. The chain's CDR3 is CASSLDVGPYEQYF. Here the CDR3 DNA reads TGTGCCAGCAGCTTAGATGTGGGTCCCTACGAGCAGTACTTC.

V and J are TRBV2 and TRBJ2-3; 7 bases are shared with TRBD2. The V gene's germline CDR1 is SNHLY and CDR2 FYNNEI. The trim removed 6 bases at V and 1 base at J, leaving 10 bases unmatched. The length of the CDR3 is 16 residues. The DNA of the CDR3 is TGTGCCAGCAGGGGGTGGGCGGGAGACGGCACAGATACGCAGTATTTT. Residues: CASRGWAGDGTDTQYF.

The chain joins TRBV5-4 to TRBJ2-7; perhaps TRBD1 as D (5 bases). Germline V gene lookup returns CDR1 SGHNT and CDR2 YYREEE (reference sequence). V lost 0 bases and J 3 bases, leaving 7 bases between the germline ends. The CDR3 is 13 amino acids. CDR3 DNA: TGTGCCAGCAGCTTGGCAAGGGGCTACGAGCAGTACTTC. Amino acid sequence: CASSLARGYEQYF.

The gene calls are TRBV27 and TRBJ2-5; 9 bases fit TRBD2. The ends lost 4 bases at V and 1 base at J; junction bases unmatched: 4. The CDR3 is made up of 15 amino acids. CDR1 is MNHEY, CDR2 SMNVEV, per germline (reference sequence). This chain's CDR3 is CASSWGGRAQETQYF. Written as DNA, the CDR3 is TGTGCCAGCAGTTGGGGCGGGAGGGCCCAAGAGACCCAGTACTTC.

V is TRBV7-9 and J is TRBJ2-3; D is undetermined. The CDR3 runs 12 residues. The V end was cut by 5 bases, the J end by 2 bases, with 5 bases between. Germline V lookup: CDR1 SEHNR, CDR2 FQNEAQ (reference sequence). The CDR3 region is CASSEVTDTQYF. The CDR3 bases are TGTGCCAGCAGCGAGGTCACAGATACGCAGTATTTT.

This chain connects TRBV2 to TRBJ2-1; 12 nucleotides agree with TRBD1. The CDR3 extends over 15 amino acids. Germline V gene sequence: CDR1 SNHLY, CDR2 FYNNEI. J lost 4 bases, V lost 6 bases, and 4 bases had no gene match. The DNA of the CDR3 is TGTGCCAGCAGGCCGGGACAGGGGGCTTACAATGAGCAGTTCTTC. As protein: CASRPGQGAYNEQFF. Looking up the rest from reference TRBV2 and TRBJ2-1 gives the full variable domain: EPEVTQTPSHQVTQMGQEVILRCVPISNHLYFYWYRQILGQKVEFLVSFYNNEISEKSEIFDDQFSVERPDGSNFTLKIRSTKLEDSAMYFCASRPGQGAYNEQFFGPGTRLTVL.

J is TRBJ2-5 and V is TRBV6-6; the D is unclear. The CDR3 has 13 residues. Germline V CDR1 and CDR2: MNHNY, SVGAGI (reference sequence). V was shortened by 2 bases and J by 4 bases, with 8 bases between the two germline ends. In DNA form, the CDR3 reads TGTGCCAGCAGTTACGACTTTGGAGAGACCCAGTACTTC. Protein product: CASSYDFGETQYF.

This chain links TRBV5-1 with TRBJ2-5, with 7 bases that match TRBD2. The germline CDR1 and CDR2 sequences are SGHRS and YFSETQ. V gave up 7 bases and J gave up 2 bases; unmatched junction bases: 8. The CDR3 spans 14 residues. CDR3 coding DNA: TGCGCCAGCTTTGGGAGGGAGGGACAAGAGACCCAGTACTTC. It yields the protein CASFGREGQETQYF.

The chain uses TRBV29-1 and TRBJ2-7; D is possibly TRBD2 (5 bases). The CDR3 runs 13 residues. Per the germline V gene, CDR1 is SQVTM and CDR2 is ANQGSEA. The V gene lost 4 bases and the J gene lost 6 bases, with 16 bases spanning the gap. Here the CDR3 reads CSVGRGLACEQYF. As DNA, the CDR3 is TGCAGCGTTGGAAGAGGTCTAGCCTGCGAGCAGTACTTC.

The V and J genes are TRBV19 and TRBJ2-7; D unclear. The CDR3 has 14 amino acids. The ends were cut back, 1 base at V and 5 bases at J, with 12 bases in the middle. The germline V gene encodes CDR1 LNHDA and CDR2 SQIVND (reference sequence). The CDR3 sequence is CASSIASPQDEQYF. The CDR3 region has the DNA TGTGCCAGTAGTATAGCCTCGCCGCAGGACGAGCAGTACTTC.

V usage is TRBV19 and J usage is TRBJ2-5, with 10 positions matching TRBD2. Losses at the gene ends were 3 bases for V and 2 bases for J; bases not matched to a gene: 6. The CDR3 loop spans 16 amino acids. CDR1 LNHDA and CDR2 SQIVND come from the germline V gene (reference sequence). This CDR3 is CASSIWTSGKQETQYF. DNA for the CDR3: TGTGCCAGTAGTATTTGGACTAGCGGAAAACAAGAGACCCAGTACTTC.

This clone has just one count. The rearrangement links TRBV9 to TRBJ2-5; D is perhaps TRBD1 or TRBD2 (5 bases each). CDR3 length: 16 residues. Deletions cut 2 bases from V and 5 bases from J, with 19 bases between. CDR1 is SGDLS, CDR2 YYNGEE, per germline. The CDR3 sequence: CASSVGGSPGQETQYF. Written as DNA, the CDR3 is TGTGCCAGCAGCGTTGGGGGATCCCCCGGCCAGGAGACCCAGTACTTC.